This T cell receptor (beta chain) derives from a study of T cell repertoires in cytomegalovirus infection. About the research overall: Peptides in the study included HLA-C-restricted and HLA-B-restricted CMV epitopes. The study's findings and limits: Summed frequency of shared TCR beta families picked out CMV carriers who also had the relevant HLA. It was HLA-C-restricted CMV-specific TCR beta clonotypes that dominated the response ex vivo.

Remarks on this clonotype: Antigen specificity is unknown.

The CDR3 runs 16 residues. V shed 0 bases and J 4 bases; nucleotides not matched to a gene: 9. CDR1 is SGDLS and CDR2 is YYNGEE in the germline V gene. TCRdb used MiXCR to reprocess the reads, holding one entry per CDR3 protein. The sample contains a few hundred thousand distinct CDR3 sequences, 25% to 30% of which appear only once. The rearrangement links TRBV9 to TRBJ1-2, with 7 nucleotides matching TRBD1. This sequence originates from a human donor in good health (CMV status not recorded). Some clones in this sample may be carry-over from other donors' samples. The source was cultured PBMCs, collected from culture after CMV antigen stimulation. CDR3 region: CASSVAHSGGSYGYTF. The CDR3 nucleotides are TGTGCCAGCAGCGTAGCTCATTCAGGGGGGAGCTATGGCTACACCTTC.